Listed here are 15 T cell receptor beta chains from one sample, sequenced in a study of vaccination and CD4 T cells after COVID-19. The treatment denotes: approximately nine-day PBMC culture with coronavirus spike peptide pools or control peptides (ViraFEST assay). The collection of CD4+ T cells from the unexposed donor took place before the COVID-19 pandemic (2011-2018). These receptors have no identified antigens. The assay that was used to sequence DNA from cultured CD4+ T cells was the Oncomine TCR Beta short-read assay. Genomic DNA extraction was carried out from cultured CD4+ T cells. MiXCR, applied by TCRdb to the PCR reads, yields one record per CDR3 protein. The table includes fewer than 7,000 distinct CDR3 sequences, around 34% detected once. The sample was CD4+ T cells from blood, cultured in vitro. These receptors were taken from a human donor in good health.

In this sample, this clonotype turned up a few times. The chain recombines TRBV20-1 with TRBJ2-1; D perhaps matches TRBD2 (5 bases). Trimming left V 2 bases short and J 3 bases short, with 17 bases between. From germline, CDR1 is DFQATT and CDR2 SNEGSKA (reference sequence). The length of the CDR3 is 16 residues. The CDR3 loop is CSARPTLAFGYNEQFF. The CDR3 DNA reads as TGCAGTGCTAGACCAACTCTAGCCTTTGGCTACAATGAGCAGTTCTTC.

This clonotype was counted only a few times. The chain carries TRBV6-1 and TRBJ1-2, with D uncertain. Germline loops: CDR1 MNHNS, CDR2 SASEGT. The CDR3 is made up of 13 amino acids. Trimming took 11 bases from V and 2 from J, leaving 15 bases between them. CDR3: CAAKRQENYGYTF. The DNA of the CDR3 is TGTGCCGCAAAGCGGCAGGAGAACTATGGCTACACCTTC.

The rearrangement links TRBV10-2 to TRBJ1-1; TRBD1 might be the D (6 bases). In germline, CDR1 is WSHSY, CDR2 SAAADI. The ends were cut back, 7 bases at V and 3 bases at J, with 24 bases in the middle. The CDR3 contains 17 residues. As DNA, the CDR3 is TGCGCCAGCAAGGGAGGCGTAGGGGGGGCCGGGGACACTGAAGCTTTCTTT. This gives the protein CASKGGVGGAGDTEAFF.

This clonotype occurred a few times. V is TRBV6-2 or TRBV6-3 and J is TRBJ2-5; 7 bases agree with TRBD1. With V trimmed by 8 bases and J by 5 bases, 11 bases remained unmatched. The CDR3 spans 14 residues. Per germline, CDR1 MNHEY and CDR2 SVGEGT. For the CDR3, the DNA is TGTGCCAGCTACAGGGGCTACACTAAGGAGACCCAGTACTTC. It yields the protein CASYRGYTKETQYF.

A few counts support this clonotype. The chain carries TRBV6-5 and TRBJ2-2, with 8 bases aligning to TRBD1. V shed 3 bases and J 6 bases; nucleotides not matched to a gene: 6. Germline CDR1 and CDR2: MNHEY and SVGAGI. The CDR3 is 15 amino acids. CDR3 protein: CASSYGRGRAGELFF. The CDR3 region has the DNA TGTGCCAGCAGTTATGGCAGGGGGCGCGCCGGGGAGCTGTTTTTT.

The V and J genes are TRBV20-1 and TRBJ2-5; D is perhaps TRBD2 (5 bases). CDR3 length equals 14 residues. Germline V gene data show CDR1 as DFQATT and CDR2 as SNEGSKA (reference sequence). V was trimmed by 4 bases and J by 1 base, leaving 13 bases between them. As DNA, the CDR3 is TGCAGTGCTACACCTCGGACTGGCCAAGAGACCCAGTACTTC. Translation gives CSATPRTGQETQYF.

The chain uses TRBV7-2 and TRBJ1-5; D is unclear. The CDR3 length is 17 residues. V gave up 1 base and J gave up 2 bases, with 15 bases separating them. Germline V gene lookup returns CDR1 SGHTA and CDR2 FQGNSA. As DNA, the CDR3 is TGTGCCAGCAGCTTAGGAGTGAGTAGCGGAGGCAATCAGCCCCAGCATTTT. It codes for CASSLGVSSGGNQPQHF.

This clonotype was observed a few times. In DNA, the CDR3 is TGTGCCAGCAGCCCACAGCCTAGCACAGATACGCAGTATTTT. The encoded protein is CASSPQPSTDTQYF. V is TRBV7-8 and J is TRBJ2-3, with D unclear. Between the trimmed V and J ends, which lost 5 bases and 0 bases, there was a span of 9 bases. This CDR3 region has 14 residues. Germline-derived CDR1 and CDR2 are SGHVS and FQNEAQ.

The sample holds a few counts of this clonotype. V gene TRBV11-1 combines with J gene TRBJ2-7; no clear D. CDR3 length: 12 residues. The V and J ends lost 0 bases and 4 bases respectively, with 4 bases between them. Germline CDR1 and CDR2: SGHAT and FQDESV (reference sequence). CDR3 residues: CASSLACYEQYF. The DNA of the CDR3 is TGTGCCAGCAGCTTAGCTTGTTACGAGCAGTACTTC. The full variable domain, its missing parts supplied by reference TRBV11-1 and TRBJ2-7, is EAEVAQSPRYKITEKSQAVAFWCDPISGHATLYWYRQILGQGPELLVQFQDESVVDDSQLPKDRFSAERLKGVDSTLKIQPAELGDSAMYLCASSLACYEQYFGPGTRLTVT.

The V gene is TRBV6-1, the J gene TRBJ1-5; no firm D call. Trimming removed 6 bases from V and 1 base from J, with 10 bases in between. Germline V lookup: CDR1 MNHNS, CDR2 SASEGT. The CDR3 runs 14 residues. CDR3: CASRGRVSNQPQHF. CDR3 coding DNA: TGTGCCAGCAGGGGTCGGGTAAGCAATCAGCCCCAGCATTTT.

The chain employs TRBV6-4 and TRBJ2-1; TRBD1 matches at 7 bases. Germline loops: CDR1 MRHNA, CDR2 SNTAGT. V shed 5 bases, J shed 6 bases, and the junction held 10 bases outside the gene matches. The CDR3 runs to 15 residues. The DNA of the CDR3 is TGTGCCAGCAGTCCTACAGGGGATGGGGGCAATGAGCAGTTCTTC. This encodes CASSPTGDGGNEQFF.

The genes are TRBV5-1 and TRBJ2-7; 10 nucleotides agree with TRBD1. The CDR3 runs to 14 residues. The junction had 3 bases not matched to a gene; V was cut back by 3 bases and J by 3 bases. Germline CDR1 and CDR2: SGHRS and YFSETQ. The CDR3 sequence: CASSWRTGGYEQYF. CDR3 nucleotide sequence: TGCGCCAGCAGCTGGAGGACAGGGGGCTACGAGCAGTACTTC.

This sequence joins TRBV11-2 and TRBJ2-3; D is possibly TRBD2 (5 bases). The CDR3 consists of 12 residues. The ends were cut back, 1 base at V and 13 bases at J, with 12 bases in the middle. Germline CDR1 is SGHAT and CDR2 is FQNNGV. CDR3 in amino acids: CASSLGSGSKYF. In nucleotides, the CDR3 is TGTGCCAGCAGCTTAGGCAGCGGTTCAAAGTATTTT.

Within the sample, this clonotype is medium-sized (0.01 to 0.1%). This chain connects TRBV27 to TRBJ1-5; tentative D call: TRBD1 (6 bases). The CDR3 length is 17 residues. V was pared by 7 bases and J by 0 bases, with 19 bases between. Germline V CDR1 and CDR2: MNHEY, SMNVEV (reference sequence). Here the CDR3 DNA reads TGTGCCAGCACCTCCAGAGGACAGACCTATAGCAATCAGCCCCAGCATTTT. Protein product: CASTSRGQTYSNQPQHF.

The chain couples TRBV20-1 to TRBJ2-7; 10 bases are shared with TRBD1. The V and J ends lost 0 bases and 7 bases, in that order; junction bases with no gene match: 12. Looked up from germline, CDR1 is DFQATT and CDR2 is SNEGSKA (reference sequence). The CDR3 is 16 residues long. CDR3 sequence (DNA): TGCAGTGCTAGAGATCCGACAGGGGGCGTTTTTGGGGAGCAGTACTTC. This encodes CSARDPTGGVFGEQYF.